What follows are 30 T cell receptor beta chains derived from one specimen sequenced in a study of post-analysis software for immune sequencing data. Each TCR beta cDNA library carried unique molecular identifiers. TCRdb reprocessed the PCR reads via MiXCR and lists one record per CDR3 protein. The sample shows hundreds of thousands of distinct CDR3 sequences, about 27% of them seen only once. Their antigens remain unidentified. Findings and limits, study-wide: Among roughly five TRBV segments more frequent in patients than controls were TRBV5-6, TRBV5-1 and TRBV20-1.

The specimen was blood. These receptors were collected from a girl aged 5 to 17 with multiple sclerosis.

With regard to this clonotype: Given a much more abundant clone one base away, this may be a read error. The genes are TRBV6-5 and TRBJ2-1; D gene ambiguous. CDR1 and CDR2 from the germline V gene are MNHEY and SVGAGI. There are 16 residues in the CDR3. Deletions cut 0 bases from V and 10 bases from J, with 19 bases between. As DNA, the CDR3 is TGTGCCAGCAGTTACTCTGTTGCAATGAGAGTCTACGAGCAGTTCTTC. Its translation is CASSYSVAMRVYEQFF.

The chain links TRBV6-1 to TRBJ2-4, with TRBD1 matching over 8 bases. Germline V gene lookup returns CDR1 MNHNS and CDR2 SASEGT. Unmatched junction bases numbered 1, after V lost 6 bases and J lost 6 bases. CDR3 length: 12 amino acids. The CDR3 here is CASRGTGNIQYF. CDR3 DNA sequence: TGTGCCAGCAGGGGGACAGGAAACATTCAGTACTTC.

Many counts were recorded for this clonotype. The chain links TRBV4-3 to TRBJ2-7, with D perhaps matching TRBD1 (5 bases). Trimming cost V 0 bases and J 5 bases, with 14 bases left between them. The germline V gene has CDR1 LGHNA and CDR2 YSLEER. The length of the CDR3 is 15 residues. DNA of the CDR3: TGCGCCAGCAGCCAAGATGGGCAGGGTTACGACGAGCAGTACTTC. It codes for CASSQDGQGYDEQYF.

This clonotype has a count of ten or more. V gene TRBV6-5 combines with J gene TRBJ2-5; 8 bases match TRBD1. CDR3 length: 15 amino acids. Germline CDR1 is MNHEY and CDR2 is SVGAGI. V was pared by 2 bases and J by 1 base, with 3 bases of the junction left unmatched. The CDR3 nucleotides read TGTGCCAGCAGTTACCTTGGACAGGGCCAAGAGACCCAGTACTTC. Protein: CASSYLGQGQETQYF.

The chain is built from TRBV20-1 and TRBJ2-3, with TRBD1 matching over 7 bases. V dropped 0 bases and J dropped 6; count of bases not matched to a gene: 9. This CDR3 has 15 amino acids. Looked up from germline, CDR1 is DFQATT and CDR2 is SNEGSKA (reference sequence). CDR3 protein: CSARDDRTGADTQYF. For the CDR3, the DNA is TGCAGTGCTAGAGATGATAGGACAGGTGCGGATACGCAGTATTTT.

Regarding this clonotype: At one boundary the junction diverges from the germline segment, which might be a read error. V and J are TRBV29-1 and TRBJ2-3; no clear D gene. The length of the CDR3 is 11 residues. Looked up from germline, CDR1 is SQVTM and CDR2 is ANQGSEA. The DNA for the CDR3 is TGCAGCGCCCCCCTCCCAGATACGCGGTATTTT. This codes for CSAPLPDTRYF.

The chain recombines TRBV20-1 with TRBJ2-4; D is undetermined. This CDR3 spans 11 amino acids. V dropped 6 bases and J dropped 13 bases, with 16 bases sitting between them. Germline-derived CDR1 and CDR2 are DFQATT and SNEGSKA (reference sequence). CDR3 in DNA: TGCAGTGCCCCCTCGGACCGTGGGCAGTACTTC. Amino acids: CSAPSDRGQYF.

A few counts support this clonotype. J is TRBJ2-4 and V is TRBV10-3, with 7 bases lining up with TRBD1. In germline, CDR1 is ENHRY, CDR2 SYGVKD. J gave up 3 bases and V 9 bases, and 5 bases lay outside the gene matches. The CDR3 has 13 residues. In nucleotides, the CDR3 is TGTGCCATACAGGGGTCGGGCAAAAACATTCAGTACTTC. Translation gives CAIQGSGKNIQYF.

This clonotype has just a few counts. This chain uses TRBV7-8 with TRBJ2-5; 8 bases line up with TRBD1. The V gene's germline CDR1 is SGHVS and CDR2 FQNEAQ. With 6 bases clipped from V and 5 bases from J, the junction kept 17 bases outside the gene matches. The CDR3 contains 17 residues. The chain's CDR3 is CASRPYRAGGFIETQYF. The CDR3 DNA sequence: TGTGCCAGCAGACCTTATCGGGCAGGGGGCTTTATTGAGACCCAGTACTTC.

This chain uses TRBV5-1 with TRBJ1-4; D perhaps matches TRBD1 (6 bases). CDR3 length: 20 residues. Trimming removed 1 base from V and 7 bases from J, with 29 bases in between. Germline values: CDR1 SGHRS, CDR2 YFSETQ. The CDR3 bases are TGCGCCAGCAGCTTGTGGAGGTCAGGGGTCGACGGCTCGGGTAGTGAAAAACTGTTTTTT. Protein: CASSLWRSGVDGSGSEKLFF.

This clonotype was counted between two and nine times. The germline gene is not matched at one end of the junction; a read error may be the cause. The chain combines TRBV2 with TRBJ2-5; D not certain. The CDR3 is 13 amino acids. CDR1 and CDR2 from the germline V gene are SNHLY and FYNNEI. The CDR3 coding sequence is TGTGCCAGCACTCCGATACGCCAAAAGACCCAGTACTTC. Protein: CASTPIRQKTQYF.

This chain uses TRBV20-1 with TRBJ1-5; D is perhaps TRBD1 (5 bases). Per the germline V gene, CDR1 is DFQATT and CDR2 is SNEGSKA (reference sequence). V lost 1 base to trimming and J lost 4 bases, with 11 bases between them. CDR3 length equals 14 residues. The CDR3, as DNA: TGCAGTGCTAGAGTGCCGGGGCCTAATCAGCCCCAGCATTTT. As protein: CSARVPGPNQPQHF.

This clonotype was found a few times. This chain links TRBV3-1 with TRBJ2-7; 7 bases map to TRBD2. The J call may be faulty, since TRBJ2-5 better matches the DNA end. Germline loops: CDR1 LGHDT, CDR2 YNNKEL (reference sequence). The CDR3 extends over 15 amino acids. CDR3 region: CASSQDWGREETQYF. CDR3 nucleotides: TGTGCCAGCAGCCAAGATTGGGGGAGGGAGGAGACCCAGTACTTC.

This clonotype was counted between two and nine times. The chain links TRBV29-1 to TRBJ2-5, with D unclear. Germline CDR1 and CDR2: SQVTM and ANQGSEA. Trimming left V 1 base short and J 11 bases short, with 11 bases between. CDR3 length: 11 amino acids. The chain's CDR3 is CSVEVGQEQYF. CDR3 in DNA: TGCAGCGTTGAAGTAGGGCAGGAGCAGTACTTC.

This sequence joins TRBV11-2 and TRBJ2-6, with D possibly called TRBD1 or TRBD2 (5 bases each). The CDR3 has 17 amino acids. The germline gives CDR1 SGHAT, CDR2 FQNNGV. Deletions cut 3 bases from V and 0 bases from J, with 12 bases between. CDR3 coding DNA: TGTGCCAGCAGCTTGAGGGGCGGCTCCTCTGGGGCCAACGTCCTGACTTTC. Translation gives CASSLRGGSSGANVLTF. The full variable domain, its missing parts supplied by reference TRBV11-2 and TRBJ2-6, is EAGVAQSPRYKIIEKRQSVAFWCNPISGHATLYWYQQILGQGPKLLIQFQNNGVVDDSQLPKDRFSAERLKGVDSTLKIQPAKLEDSAVYLCASSLRGGSSGANVLTFGAGSRLTVL.

The chain links TRBV20-1 to TRBJ1-4, with D unresolved. V lost 0 bases and J lost 3, with 5 bases in between. The CDR3 loop spans 13 amino acids. CDR1 DFQATT and CDR2 SNEGSKA come from the germline V gene (reference sequence). In DNA form, the CDR3 reads TGCAGTGCTAGAGACAGCCCTAATGAAAAACTGTTTTTT. As protein: CSARDSPNEKLFF.

The rearrangement joins TRBV20-1 to TRBJ2-5; D is unresolved. The last part of the DNA fits TRBJ2-7 better; the J call may be wrong. The CDR3 is made up of 11 amino acids. Germline V gene data show CDR1 as DFQATT and CDR2 as SNEGSKA (reference sequence). CDR3 DNA sequence: TGCAGTGCTAGAGATTTCAACGAGCAGTACTTC. Amino acid sequence: CSARDFNEQYF.

In its sample, this clonotype was seen a few times. The rearrangement uses TRBV29-1 and TRBJ1-2, with 7 bases aligning to TRBD1. The CDR3 is 12 residues long. The J segment lost 7 bases and the V segment lost 6 bases, leaving 8 bases of the junction unmatched. The germline V gene has CDR1 SQVTM and CDR2 ANQGSEA. The DNA of the CDR3 is TGCAGCGTGACCGATGACAGGGCTGGCTACACCTTC. It yields the protein CSVTDDRAGYTF.

This clonotype was counted ten times or more. The rearrangement uses TRBV29-1 and TRBJ2-7, with D perhaps matching TRBD2 (5 bases). The CDR3 runs to 11 residues. V was pared by 6 bases and J by 4 bases, with 10 bases between. Germline CDR1 SQVTM, CDR2 ANQGSEA. The CDR3 reads CSVSGSYEQYF. The CDR3 DNA reads TGCAGCGTCTCGGGGTCTTACGAGCAGTACTTC.

This clonotype has at least ten counts. The chain joins TRBV7-2 to TRBJ2-1, with 13 positions matching TRBD2. The V gene's germline CDR1 is SGHTA and CDR2 FQGNSA. V gave up 6 bases and J gave up 9 bases; unmatched junction bases: 5. The CDR3 covers 14 residues. CDR3 DNA: TGTGCCAGCAGGGACAGGACTAGCGGGGGTGAGCAGTTCTTC. This translates into CASRDRTSGGEQFF.

This clonotype was counted only a few times. The chain couples TRBV6-1 to TRBJ2-5, with 9 bases aligning to TRBD2. The V and J ends lost 7 bases and 2 bases, in that order; junction bases with no gene match: 8. The CDR3 totals 15 residues. The germline CDR1 and CDR2 sequences are MNHNS and SASEGT. Here the CDR3 reads CASTTSLAGQETQYF. In nucleotides, the CDR3 is TGTGCCAGCACGACTTCGCTAGCGGGACAAGAGACCCAGTACTTC.

This clonotype came up a few times. V usage is TRBV27 and J usage is TRBJ2-7; D ambiguous. Per the germline V gene, CDR1 is MNHEY and CDR2 is SMNVEV (reference sequence). This CDR3 region has 15 residues. V was cut by 8 bases and J by 0 bases, with 17 bases left in between. The CDR3 is CASSFRAALSYEQYF. CDR3 nucleotide sequence: TGTGCCAGCTCTTTCCGGGCGGCCCTCTCCTACGAGCAGTACTTC.

CDR3 protein: CASSLRGSGGLTRTDTQYF. CDR3 nucleotide sequence: TGTGCCAGCAGCTTACGGGGTAGCGGCGGCTTAACCCGCACAGATACGCAGTATTTT. This chain connects TRBV7-2 to TRBJ2-3, with D perhaps TRBD2 (6 bases). V lost 2 bases, J lost 1 base, and 22 bases lay in between. Germline CDR1 and CDR2: SGHTA and FQGNSA. The CDR3 totals 19 residues.

V is TRBV25-1 and J is TRBJ2-4, with 8 bases that match TRBD1. CDR3 length: 17 residues. Germline trimming cut 1 base from V and 1 base from J; bases unmatched to any gene: 6. Germline CDR1 reads MGHDK; CDR2 reads SYGVNS. CDR3 residues: CASSESGQGSAKNIQYF. The CDR3, as DNA: TGTGCCAGCAGTGAATCCGGACAGGGTTCGGCCAAAAACATTCAGTACTTC.

This clonotype was seen a handful of times. The CDR3 protein is CASSPHGAGTNEQYF. CDR3 in DNA: TGCGCCAGCAGCCCCCATGGGGCAGGGACGAACGAGCAGTACTTC. The chain links TRBV5-1 to TRBJ2-7; D is tentatively TRBD1 or TRBD2 (5 bases each). Germline V lookup: CDR1 SGHRS, CDR2 YFSETQ. This CDR3 contains 15 residues. The ends were cut back, 4 bases at V and 5 bases at J, with 19 bases in the middle.

This chain links TRBV7-9 with TRBJ2-5, with no clear D. Per the germline V gene, CDR1 is SEHNR and CDR2 is FQNEAQ (reference sequence). The germline V and J ends were trimmed by 5 bases and 1 base, with 14 bases remaining between them. The length of the CDR3 is 15 residues. In DNA, the CDR3 is TGTGCCAGCAGCCTAGAGACGGAGAGCCAAGAGACCCAGTACTTC. Translation gives CASSLETESQETQYF. Complete variable domain (other parts from reference TRBV7-9 and TRBJ2-5): DTGVSQNPRHKITKRGQNVTFRCDPISEHNRLYWYRQTLGQGPEFLTYFQNEAQLEKSRLLSDRFSAERPKGSFSTLEIQRTEQGDSAMYLCASSLETESQETQYFGPGTRLLVL.

The chain recombines TRBV10-3 with TRBJ2-3; D gene ambiguous. The germline gives CDR1 ENHRY, CDR2 SYGVKD. This CDR3 has 13 residues. The ends were cut back, 0 bases at V and 3 bases at J, with 4 bases in the middle. CDR3 amino acids: CAISESLTDTQYF. In DNA form, the CDR3 reads TGTGCCATCAGTGAGTCCTTGACAGATACGCAGTATTTT.

This clonotype was counted at least ten times. The chain employs TRBV12-3 or TRBV12-4 and TRBJ2-5, with 8 bases identical to TRBD2. V was pared by 6 bases and J by 4 bases, with 10 bases of the junction left unmatched. This CDR3 is built from 15 residues. In DNA form, the CDR3 reads TGTGCCAGCAGCTATCGGGGGGGCCGAGGAGAGACCCAGTACTTC. Amino acid sequence: CASSYRGGRGETQYF.

This clonotype was counted only a few times. This chain links TRBV28 with TRBJ2-3; 7 positions agree with TRBD2. There are 17 residues in the CDR3. Germline assignment: CDR1 MDHEN and CDR2 SYDVKM. V trimming: 3 bases; J trimming: 5 bases; junction bases outside the gene matches: 14. The CDR3, as DNA: TGTGCCAGCAGTTTGCGGGCTAGCGGAGGACTACGAGATACGCAGTATTTT. Translated: CASSLRASGGLRDTQYF. Looking up the rest from reference TRBV28 and TRBJ2-3 gives the full variable domain: DVKVTQSSRYLVKRTGEKVFLECVQDMDHENMFWYRQDPGLGLRLIYFSYDVKMKEKGDIPEGYSVSREKKERFSLILESASTNQTSMYLCASSLRASGGLRDTQYFGPGTRLTVL.

The CDR3, as DNA: TGTGCCAGCAGCTTATGGGAGACTAGCGGGGGGGCCGGAGAGCAGTTCTTC. Amino acid sequence: CASSLWETSGGAGEQFF. The rearrangement joins TRBV7-8 to TRBJ2-1, with 14 bases identical to TRBD2. The CDR3 loop spans 17 amino acids. J lost 10 bases, V lost 2 bases, and 10 bases had no gene match. The germline CDR1 and CDR2 sequences are SGHVS and FQNEAQ.